The 21 T cell receptor beta chains listed next were all sequenced from one sample in a study of cytomegalovirus exposure and HLA in healthy donors. Primers: 60 Vbeta forward and 13 Jbeta reverse. The protocol was immunoSEQ multiplex PCR, while the TCRdb copy is restricted to in-frame clones and leaves out a portion. The sample has approximately 210,000 clones; 60% to 80% are singletons. Sequencing was carried out using PBMCs. The receptors here all came from a male donor in good health and CMV-seronegative.

This chain joins TRBV7-2 and TRBJ2-3; tentatively, D is TRBD2 (5 bases). V was clipped by 5 bases and J by 3 bases, with 12 bases between them. Per the germline V gene, CDR1 is SGHTA and CDR2 is FQGNSA. This CDR3 has 14 residues. Here the CDR3 reads CASSPGSSTDTQYF. In nucleotides, the CDR3 is TGTGCCAGCAGCCCGGGAAGCTCTACAGATACGCAGTATTTT.

The chain links TRBV11-2 to TRBJ1-1; a possible D gene is TRBD1 (6 bases). There are 13 residues in the CDR3. Trimming shortened V by 5 bases and J by 7 bases, and 14 bases separated the two germline ends. CDR1 SGHAT and CDR2 FQNNGV come from the germline V gene. For the CDR3, the DNA is TGTGCCAGCAGCCTTCCGGGGGGCAGTGAAGCTTTCTTT. Protein sequence: CASSLPGGSEAFF.

This clone was seen more than once but under ten times. The rearrangement links TRBV6-6 to TRBJ2-7; 10 bases align to TRBD1. This CDR3 is built from 15 residues. J gave up 2 bases and V 2 bases, and 3 bases lay outside the gene matches. CDR1 is MNHNY and CDR2 is SVGAGI in the germline V gene (reference sequence). The CDR3 reads CASSYGQGGTYEQYF. The CDR3 DNA is TGTGCCAGCAGTTACGGACAGGGGGGCACCTACGAGCAGTACTTC.

V and J are TRBV30 and TRBJ1-1, with a weak D call TRBD1 (5 bases). This CDR3 comprises 13 residues. The V gene's germline CDR1 is GTSNPN and CDR2 SVGIG (reference sequence). V shed 0 bases and J shed 1 base, with 6 bases lying between them. The CDR3 DNA sequence: TGTGCCTGGAGTGTTAGGGGGAACACTGAAGCTTTCTTT. It translates to CAWSVRGNTEAFF. The full variable domain, with the rest looked up from reference TRBV30 and TRBJ1-1, is SQTIHQWPATLVQPVGSPLSLECTVEGTSNPNLYWYRQAAGRGLQLLFYSVGIGQISSEVPQNLSASRPQDRQFILSSKKLLLSDSGFYLCAWSVRGNTEAFFGQGTRLTVV.

The chain joins TRBV5-1 to TRBJ2-1; TRBD1 matches at 9 bases. The CDR3 has 15 amino acids. Germline V lookup: CDR1 SGHRS, CDR2 YFSETQ. The V gene end was trimmed by 4 bases and the J gene end by 5 bases; junction bases not matched to a gene: 7. The CDR3 bases are TGCGCCAGCAGCGTAGTGGGACAGGGTGACAATGAGCAGTTCTTC. This translates into CASSVVGQGDNEQFF. Drawing the rest from reference TRBV5-1 and TRBJ2-1, the complete variable domain is KAGVTQTPRYLIKTRGQQVTLSCSPISGHRSVSWYQQTPGQGLQFLFEYFSETQRNKGNFPGRFSGRQFSNSRSEMNVSTLELGDSALYLCASSVVGQGDNEQFFGPGTRLTVL.

The chain employs TRBV7-3 and TRBJ2-2, with no clear D. V dropped 6 bases and J dropped 3 bases, with 8 bases sitting between them. CDR3 length: 13 amino acids. Germline loops: CDR1 SGHTA, CDR2 FQGTGA. Written as DNA, the CDR3 is TGTGCCAGCAGTCCAATAGACACCGGGGAGCTGTTTTTT. It translates to CASSPIDTGELFF.

The chain uses TRBV5-6 and TRBJ2-3; the D is unclear. The CDR3 loop spans 12 amino acids. V lost 0 bases and J lost 10, with 9 bases in between. The germline CDR1 and CDR2 sequences are SGHDT and YYEEEE. CDR3: CASSLVGVAQYF. As DNA, the CDR3 is TGTGCCAGCAGCTTGGTAGGAGTTGCGCAGTATTTT.

The DNA of the CDR3 is TGTGCCAGCAATAGCGGGGGACCGGGGGGTGAGCAGTTCTTC. Translated: CASNSGGPGGEQFF. The chain links TRBV27 to TRBJ2-1, with TRBD2 identical over 9 bases. Losses at the gene ends were 7 bases for V and 9 bases for J; bases not matched to a gene: 10. In germline, CDR1 is MNHEY, CDR2 SMNVEV (reference sequence). The length of the CDR3 is 14 residues.

The chain combines TRBV9 with TRBJ2-7, with 9 bases that match TRBD2. CDR1 and CDR2 from the germline V gene are SGDLS and YYNGEE. V gave up 0 bases and J gave up 3 bases; unmatched junction bases: 4. CDR3 length equals 15 residues. The chain's CDR3 is CASSVGLAGDYEQYF. In nucleotides, the CDR3 is TGTGCCAGCAGCGTAGGGTTAGCGGGGGACTACGAGCAGTACTTC.

This chain joins TRBV28 and TRBJ2-3; D perhaps matches TRBD1 (6 bases). V was clipped by 7 bases and J by 11 bases, with 19 bases between them. Looked up from germline, CDR1 is MDHEN and CDR2 is SYDVKM. There are 13 residues in the CDR3. The CDR3 DNA follows: TGTGCCAGCACCGAAAAAAAGGACAGAAAGCAGTATTTT. This sequence encodes CASTEKKDRKQYF.

The chain links TRBV5-1 to TRBJ1-2; 8 positions match TRBD1. Unmatched junction bases numbered 3, after V lost 1 base and J lost 4 bases. The CDR3 totals 14 residues. Germline assignment: CDR1 SGHRS and CDR2 YFSETQ. The CDR3 DNA reads TGCGCCAGCAGCTTGCTGACAGGGGCCTATGGCTACACCTTC. It encodes CASSLLTGAYGYTF.

This clone has just a few counts. The chain has TRBV28 and TRBJ2-7, with D maybe TRBD2 (8 bases). The CDR3 consists of 15 residues. Germline V CDR1 and CDR2: MDHEN, SYDVKM. Trimming took off 6 bases at V and 3 bases at J, with 18 bases between the two ends. The CDR3 sequence is CASSVGTAGVYEQYF. CDR3 coding DNA: TGTGCCAGCAGCGTCGGGACAGCGGGGGTCTACGAGCAGTACTTC.

The chain has TRBV29-1 and TRBJ2-7; 12 bases agree with TRBD2. This CDR3 is built from 18 residues. Unmatched junction bases numbered 15, after V lost 2 bases and J lost 4 bases. In germline, CDR1 is SQVTM, CDR2 ANQGSEA. The CDR3 sequence: CSVEHTSGGPRPEYEQYF. The CDR3, as DNA: TGCAGCGTTGAACATACTAGCGGGGGGCCCCGGCCGGAATACGAGCAGTACTTC.

This clone has only a few counts. The J gene is TRBJ1-4, the V gene TRBV4-3; TRBD1 matches 10 bases. CDR3 length: 18 amino acids. Trimming removed 4 bases from V and 5 bases from J; junction bases left unmatched: 13. Looked up from germline, CDR1 is LGHNA and CDR2 is YSLEER. CDR3 sequence: CASSLQKGGTGANEKLFF. The DNA of the CDR3 is TGCGCCAGCAGCCTCCAGAAGGGGGGGACAGGGGCAAATGAAAAACTGTTTTTT.

The V gene is TRBV2, the J gene TRBJ1-5; weak D call: TRBD1 (5 bases). The ends were cut back, 6 bases at V and 5 bases at J, with 14 bases in the middle. CDR1 and CDR2 from the germline V gene are SNHLY and FYNNEI. This CDR3 has 14 amino acids. The CDR3 nucleotides are TGTGCCAGCAGCCCGGGGGGGGATCATCAGCCCCAGCATTTT. Translated, it gives CASSPGGDHQPQHF.

This clone was picked up one time. The rearrangement links TRBV27 to TRBJ2-5; 7 bases agree with TRBD1. This CDR3 region has 17 residues. Germline loops: CDR1 MNHEY, CDR2 SMNVEV (reference sequence). V was clipped by 3 bases and J by 1 base; unmatched bases: 11. The CDR3 reads CASSLQGLQGLQETQYF. In nucleotides, the CDR3 is TGTGCCAGCAGTTTGCAAGGCCTACAGGGGCTCCAAGAGACCCAGTACTTC.

This clone was counted between two and nine times. The chain joins TRBV5-6 to TRBJ2-2; maybe TRBD2 (7 bases). CDR1 and CDR2 from the germline V gene are SGHDT and YYEEEE. Trimming removed 4 bases at V and 0 bases at J, with 16 bases between. The CDR3 covers 17 residues. CDR3 sequence (DNA): TGTGCCAGCAGCCCACGAGGGGGGGTACCGAACACCGGGGAGCTGTTTTTT. The encoded protein is CASSPRGGVPNTGELFF.

This clone was detected once. The chain links TRBV6-1 to TRBJ1-1; 8 nucleotides line up with TRBD1. The germline V gene encodes CDR1 MNHNS and CDR2 SASEGT. V shed 2 bases, J shed 5 bases, and the junction held 4 bases outside the gene matches. The CDR3 is made up of 14 amino acids. The CDR3 reads CASSENRGGTEAFF. CDR3 bases: TGTGCCAGCAGTGAAAACAGGGGGGGTACTGAAGCTTTCTTT.

This clone was detected only a few times. The rearrangement links TRBV19 to TRBJ1-2; D unresolved. This CDR3 has 15 amino acids. Germline lookup yields CDR1 LNHDA and CDR2 SQIVND (reference sequence). V was cut by 2 bases and J by 4 bases, with 14 bases left in between. CDR3: CASSITSGMVYGYTF. In DNA form, the CDR3 reads TGTGCCAGTAGTATAACATCGGGGATGGTCTATGGCTACACCTTC.

The chain uses TRBV4-3 and TRBJ2-7; D is undetermined. The germline gives CDR1 LGHNA, CDR2 YSLEER. V dropped 1 base and J dropped 0 bases, with 10 bases sitting between them. The CDR3 spans 15 residues. The CDR3, as DNA: TGCGCCAGCAGCCAAGCCTTGGCAAGCTCCTACGAGCAGTACTTC. Encoded protein: CASSQALASSYEQYF.

V usage is TRBV25-1 and J usage is TRBJ1-1; D remains ambiguous. The CDR3 sequence is 15 residues long. The germline V and J ends were trimmed by 0 bases and 1 base, with 9 bases remaining between them. The germline CDR1 and CDR2 sequences are MGHDK and SYGVNS. CDR3 amino acids: CASSEYRQENTEAFF. CDR3 DNA sequence: TGTGCCAGCAGTGAATATAGGCAGGAGAACACTGAAGCTTTCTTT.